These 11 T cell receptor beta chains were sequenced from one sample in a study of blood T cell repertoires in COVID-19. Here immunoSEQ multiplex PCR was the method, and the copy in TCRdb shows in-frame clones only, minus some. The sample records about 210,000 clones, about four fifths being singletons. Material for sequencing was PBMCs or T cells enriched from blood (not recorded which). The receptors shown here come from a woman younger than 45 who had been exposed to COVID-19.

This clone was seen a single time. CDR3 residues: CASGTELNTEAFF. DNA of the CDR3: TGCGCCAGCGGCACAGAACTGAACACTGAAGCTTTCTTT. The gene calls are TRBV4-3 and TRBJ1-1; D is ambiguous. The CDR3 spans 13 residues. Germline V gives CDR1 LGHNA, CDR2 YSLEER. Trimming took 8 bases from V and 0 from J, leaving 10 bases between them.

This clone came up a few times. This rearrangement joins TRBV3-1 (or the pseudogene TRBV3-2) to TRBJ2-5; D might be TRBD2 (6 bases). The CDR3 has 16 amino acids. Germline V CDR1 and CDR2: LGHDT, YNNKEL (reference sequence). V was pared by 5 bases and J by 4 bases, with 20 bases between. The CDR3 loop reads CASSMPLSGLRETQYF. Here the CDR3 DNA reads TGTGCCAGCAGCATGCCCCTTAGCGGATTGAGAGAGACCCAGTACTTC.

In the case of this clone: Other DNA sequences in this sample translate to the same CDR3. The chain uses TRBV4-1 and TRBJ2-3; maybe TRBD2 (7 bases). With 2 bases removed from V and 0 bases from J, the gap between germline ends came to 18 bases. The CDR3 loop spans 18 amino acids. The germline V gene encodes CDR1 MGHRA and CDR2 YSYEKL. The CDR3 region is CASSQRTSGGPSTDTQYF. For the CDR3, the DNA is TGCGCCAGCAGCCAACGGACTAGTGGGGGGCCAAGCACAGATACGCAGTATTTT.

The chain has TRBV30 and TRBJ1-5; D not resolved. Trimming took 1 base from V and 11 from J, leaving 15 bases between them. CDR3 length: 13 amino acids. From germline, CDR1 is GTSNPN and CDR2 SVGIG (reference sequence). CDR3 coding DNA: TGTGCCTGGAGTGGGGGATCCGGGGTGGCCCAGCATTTT. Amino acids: CAWSGGSGVAQHF. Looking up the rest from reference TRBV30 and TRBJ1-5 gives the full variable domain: SQTIHQWPATLVQPVGSPLSLECTVEGTSNPNLYWYRQAAGRGLQLLFYSVGIGQISSEVPQNLSASRPQDRQFILSSKKLLLSDSGFYLCAWSGGSGVAQHFGDGTRLSIL.

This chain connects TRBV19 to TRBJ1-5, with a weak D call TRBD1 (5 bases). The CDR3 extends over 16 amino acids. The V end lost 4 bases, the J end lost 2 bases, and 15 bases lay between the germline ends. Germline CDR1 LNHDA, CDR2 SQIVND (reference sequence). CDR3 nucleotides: TGTGCCAGTAGTACTGACCAGGGTGTGGGCAATCAGCCCCAGCATTTT. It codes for CASSTDQGVGNQPQHF.

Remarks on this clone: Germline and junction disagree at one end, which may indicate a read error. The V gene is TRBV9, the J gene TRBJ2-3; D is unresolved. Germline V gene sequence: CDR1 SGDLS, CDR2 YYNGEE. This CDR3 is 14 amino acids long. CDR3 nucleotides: TGTGCCAGCAGCCCTCAGAATAGCAGAGATACGCAGTATTTT. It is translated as CASSPQNSRDTQYF. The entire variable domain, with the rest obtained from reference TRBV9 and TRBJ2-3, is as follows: DSGVTQTPKHLITATGQRVTLRCSPRSGDLSVYWYQQSLDQGLQFLIQYYNGEERAKGNILERFSAQQFPDLHSELNLSSLELGDSALYFCASSPQNSRDTQYFGPGTRLTVL.

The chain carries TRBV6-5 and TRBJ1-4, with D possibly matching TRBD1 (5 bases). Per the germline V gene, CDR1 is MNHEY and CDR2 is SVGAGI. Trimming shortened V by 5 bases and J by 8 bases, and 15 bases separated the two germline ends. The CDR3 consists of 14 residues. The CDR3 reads CASSTTQGREKLFF. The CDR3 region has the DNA TGTGCCAGCAGTACCACGCAGGGTCGGGAAAAACTGTTTTTT.

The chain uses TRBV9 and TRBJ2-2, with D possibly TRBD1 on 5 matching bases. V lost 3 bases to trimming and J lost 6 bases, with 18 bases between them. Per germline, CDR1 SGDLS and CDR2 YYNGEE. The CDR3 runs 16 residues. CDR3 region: CASSGALGVGPGELFF. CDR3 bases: TGTGCCAGCAGCGGAGCTTTAGGGGTCGGTCCCGGGGAGCTGTTTTTT.

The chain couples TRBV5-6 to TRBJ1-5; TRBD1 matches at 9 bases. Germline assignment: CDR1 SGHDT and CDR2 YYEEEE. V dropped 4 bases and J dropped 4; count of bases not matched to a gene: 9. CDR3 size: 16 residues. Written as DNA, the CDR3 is TGTGCCAGCAGCGTCAACAGGGGGCAAACAAATCAGCCCCAGCATTTT. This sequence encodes CASSVNRGQTNQPQHF.

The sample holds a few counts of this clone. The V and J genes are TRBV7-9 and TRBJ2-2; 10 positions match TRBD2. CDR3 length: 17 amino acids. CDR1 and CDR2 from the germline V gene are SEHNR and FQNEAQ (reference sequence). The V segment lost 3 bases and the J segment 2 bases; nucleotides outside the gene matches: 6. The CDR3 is CASSFPSGGLNTGELFF. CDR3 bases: TGTGCCAGCAGCTTCCCTAGCGGGGGCCTTAACACCGGGGAGCTGTTTTTT.

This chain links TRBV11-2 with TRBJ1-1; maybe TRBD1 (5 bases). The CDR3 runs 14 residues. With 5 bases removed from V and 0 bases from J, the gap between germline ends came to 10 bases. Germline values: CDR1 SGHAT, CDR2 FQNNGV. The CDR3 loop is CASSMTVLNTEAFF. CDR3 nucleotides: TGTGCCAGCAGCATGACAGTCTTGAACACTGAAGCTTTCTTT. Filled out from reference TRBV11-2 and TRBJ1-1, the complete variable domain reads EAGVAQSPRYKIIEKRQSVAFWCNPISGHATLYWYQQILGQGPKLLIQFQNNGVVDDSQLPKDRFSAERLKGVDSTLKIQPAKLEDSAVYLCASSMTVLNTEAFFGQGTRLTVV.